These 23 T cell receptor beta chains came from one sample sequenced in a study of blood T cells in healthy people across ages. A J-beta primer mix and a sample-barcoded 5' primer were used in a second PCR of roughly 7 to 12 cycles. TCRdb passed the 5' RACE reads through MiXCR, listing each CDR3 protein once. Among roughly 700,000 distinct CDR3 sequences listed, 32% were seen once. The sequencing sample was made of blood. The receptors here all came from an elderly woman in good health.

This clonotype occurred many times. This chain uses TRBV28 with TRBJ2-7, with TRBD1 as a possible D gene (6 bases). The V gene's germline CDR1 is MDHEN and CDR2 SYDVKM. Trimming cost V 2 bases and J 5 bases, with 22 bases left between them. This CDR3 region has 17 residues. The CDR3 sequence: CASSLIRGSEQRDEQYF. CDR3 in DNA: TGTGCCAGCAGTTTAATTAGGGGGTCAGAACAGAGGGACGAGCAGTACTTC.

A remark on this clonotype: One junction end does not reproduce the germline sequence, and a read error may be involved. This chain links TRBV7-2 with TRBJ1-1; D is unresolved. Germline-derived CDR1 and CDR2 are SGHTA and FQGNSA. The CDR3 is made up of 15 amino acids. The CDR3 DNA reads TGTGCCTGCAGCCCCTACCGGGCTTTGAAAACTGAAGCTTTCTTT. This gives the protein CACSPYRALKTEAFF.

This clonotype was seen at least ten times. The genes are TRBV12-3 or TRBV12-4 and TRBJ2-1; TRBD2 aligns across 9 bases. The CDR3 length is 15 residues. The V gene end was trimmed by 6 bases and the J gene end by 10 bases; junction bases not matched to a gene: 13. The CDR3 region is CASSPRGGPQWEQFF. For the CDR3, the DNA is TGTGCCAGCAGCCCGCGGGGGGGCCCGCAATGGGAGCAGTTCTTC.

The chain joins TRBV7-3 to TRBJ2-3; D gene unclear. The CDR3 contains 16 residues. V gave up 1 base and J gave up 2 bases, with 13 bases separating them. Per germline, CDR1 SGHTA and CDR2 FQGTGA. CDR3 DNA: TGTGCCAGCAGCTTAATGGGCTCCGCTTCCACAGATACGCAGTATTTT. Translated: CASSLMGSASTDTQYF.

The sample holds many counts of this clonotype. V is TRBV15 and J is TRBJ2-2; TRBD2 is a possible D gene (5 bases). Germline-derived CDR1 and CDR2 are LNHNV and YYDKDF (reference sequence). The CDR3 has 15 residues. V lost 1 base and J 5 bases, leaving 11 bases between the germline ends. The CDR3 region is CATSRARGQTGELFF. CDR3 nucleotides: TGTGCCACCAGCAGAGCTCGGGGTCAGACCGGGGAGCTGTTTTTT.

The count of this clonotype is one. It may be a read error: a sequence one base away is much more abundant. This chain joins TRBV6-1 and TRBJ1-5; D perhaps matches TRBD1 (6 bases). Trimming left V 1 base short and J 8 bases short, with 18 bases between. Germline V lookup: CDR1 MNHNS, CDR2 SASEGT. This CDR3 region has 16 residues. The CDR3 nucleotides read TGTGCCAGCAGTGAAGTGGGCAGGGGCCGCGGAAAGCCCCAGCATTTT. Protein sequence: CASSEVGRGRGKPQHF.

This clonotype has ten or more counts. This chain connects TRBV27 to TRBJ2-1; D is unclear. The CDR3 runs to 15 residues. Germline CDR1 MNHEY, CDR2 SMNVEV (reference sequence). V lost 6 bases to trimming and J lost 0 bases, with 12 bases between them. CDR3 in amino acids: CASSLSLSSYNEQFF. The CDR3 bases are TGTGCCAGCAGCCTTAGTCTTAGCTCCTACAATGAGCAGTTCTTC.

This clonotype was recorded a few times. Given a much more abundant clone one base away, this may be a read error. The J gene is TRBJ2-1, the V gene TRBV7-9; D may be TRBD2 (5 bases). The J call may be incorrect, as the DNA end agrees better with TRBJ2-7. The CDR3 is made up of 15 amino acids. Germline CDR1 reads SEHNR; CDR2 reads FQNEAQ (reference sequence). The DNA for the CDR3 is TGTGCCAGCAGCTTAACTAGACCTTCCTACAATGAGCAGTACTTC. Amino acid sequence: CASSLTRPSYNEQYF.

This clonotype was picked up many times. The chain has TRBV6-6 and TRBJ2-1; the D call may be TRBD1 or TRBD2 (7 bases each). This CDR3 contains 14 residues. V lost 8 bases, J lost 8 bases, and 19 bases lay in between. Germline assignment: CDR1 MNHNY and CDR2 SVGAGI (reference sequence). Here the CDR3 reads CASRPPGGGDEQFF. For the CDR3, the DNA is TGTGCCAGCCGCCCCCCAGGGGGGGGGGATGAGCAGTTCTTC.

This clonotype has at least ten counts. CDR3 region: CASSLELGAGYGYTF. CDR3 coding DNA: TGTGCCAGCAGCTTAGAACTGGGAGCGGGTTATGGCTACACCTTC. The chain recombines TRBV7-2 with TRBJ1-2, with unresolved D. V was trimmed by 1 base and J by 5 bases, leaving 14 bases between them. The CDR3 spans 15 residues. Germline V lookup: CDR1 SGHTA, CDR2 FQGNSA.

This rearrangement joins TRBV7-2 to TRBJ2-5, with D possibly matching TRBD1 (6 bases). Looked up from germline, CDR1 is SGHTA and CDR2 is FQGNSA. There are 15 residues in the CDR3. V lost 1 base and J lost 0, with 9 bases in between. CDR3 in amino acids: CASSLDRVYQETQYF. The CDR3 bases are TGTGCCAGCAGCTTAGACAGGGTATACCAAGAGACCCAGTACTTC.

The CDR3 DNA follows: TGCGCCAGCAGCTTGAGGGGAAACCTAAACACCGGGGAGCTGTTTTTT. It encodes CASSLRGNLNTGELFF. The V call is TRBV5-1, the J call TRBJ2-2; D is perhaps TRBD1 (5 bases). There are 16 residues in the CDR3. V was cut by 1 base and J by 2 bases, with 12 bases left in between. The germline V gene encodes CDR1 SGHRS and CDR2 YFSETQ.

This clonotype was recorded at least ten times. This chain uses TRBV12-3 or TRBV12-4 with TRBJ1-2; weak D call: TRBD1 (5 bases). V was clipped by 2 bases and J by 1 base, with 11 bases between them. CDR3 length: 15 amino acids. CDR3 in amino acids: CASSLRDGVNYGYTF. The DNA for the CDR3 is TGTGCCAGCAGTTTACGGGACGGAGTTAACTATGGCTACACCTTC.

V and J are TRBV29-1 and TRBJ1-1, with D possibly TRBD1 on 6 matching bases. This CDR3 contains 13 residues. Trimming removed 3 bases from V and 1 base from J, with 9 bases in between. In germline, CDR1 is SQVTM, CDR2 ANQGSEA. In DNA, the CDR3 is TGCAGCGTTGAGCGCAGGGGGAACACTGAAGCTTTCTTT. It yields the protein CSVERRGNTEAFF. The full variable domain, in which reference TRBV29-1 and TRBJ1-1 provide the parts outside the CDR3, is SAVISQKPSRDICQRGTSLTIQCQVDSQVTMMFWYRQQPGQSLTLIATANQGSEATYESGFVIDKFPISRPNLTFSTLTVSNMSPEDSSIYLCSVERRGNTEAFFGQGTRLTVV.

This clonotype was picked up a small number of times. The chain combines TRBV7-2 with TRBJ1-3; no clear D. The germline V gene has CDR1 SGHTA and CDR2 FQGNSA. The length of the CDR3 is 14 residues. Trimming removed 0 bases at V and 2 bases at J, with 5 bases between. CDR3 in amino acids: CASSLAMPGNTIYF. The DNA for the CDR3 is TGTGCCAGCAGCTTAGCGATGCCTGGAAACACCATATATTTT. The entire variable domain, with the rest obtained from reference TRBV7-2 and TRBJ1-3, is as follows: GAGVSQSPSNKVTEKGKDVELRCDPISGHTALYWYRQSLGQGLEFLIYFQGNSAPDKSGLPSDRFSAERTGGSVSTLTIQRTQQEDSAVYLCASSLAMPGNTIYFGEGSWLTVV.

CDR3 sequence: CAISESNGRIEAFF. The CDR3 DNA follows: TGTGCCATCAGTGAGTCGAACGGACGGATTGAAGCTTTCTTT. The chain links TRBV10-3 to TRBJ1-1; D not resolved. CDR3 size: 14 residues. V shed 0 bases and J shed 7 bases, with 12 bases lying between them. CDR1 and CDR2 from the germline V gene are ENHRY and SYGVKD.

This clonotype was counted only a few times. CDR3 in DNA: TGCAGTGCTAGTGGTGGATTCTTTAGCAATCAGCCCCAGCATTTT. Amino acid sequence: CSASGGFFSNQPQHF. The chain links TRBV20-1 to TRBJ1-5; D remains unclear. The CDR3 has 15 residues. V was clipped by 3 bases and J by 0 bases, with 12 bases between them. Germline assignment: CDR1 DFQATT and CDR2 SNEGSKA (reference sequence).

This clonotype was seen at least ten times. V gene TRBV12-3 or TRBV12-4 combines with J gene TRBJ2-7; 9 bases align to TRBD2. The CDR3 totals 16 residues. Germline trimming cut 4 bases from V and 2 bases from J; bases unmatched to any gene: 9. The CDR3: CASSSYSTSGTYEQYF. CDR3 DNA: TGTGCCAGCAGTTCTTATTCGACTAGCGGAACCTACGAGCAGTACTTC.

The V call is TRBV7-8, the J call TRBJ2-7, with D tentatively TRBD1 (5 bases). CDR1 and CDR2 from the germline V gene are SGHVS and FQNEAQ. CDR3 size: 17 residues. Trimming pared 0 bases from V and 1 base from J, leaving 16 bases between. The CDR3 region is CASSLAFQGSVSYEQYF. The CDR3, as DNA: TGTGCCAGCAGCTTAGCATTTCAGGGCAGCGTGTCCTACGAGCAGTACTTC.

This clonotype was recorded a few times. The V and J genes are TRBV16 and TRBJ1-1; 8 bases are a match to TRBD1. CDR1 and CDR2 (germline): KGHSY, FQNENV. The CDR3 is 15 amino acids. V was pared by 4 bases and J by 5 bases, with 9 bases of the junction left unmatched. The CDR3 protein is CASSLRTGSQTEAFF. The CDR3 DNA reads TGTGCCAGCAGCCTTCGGACAGGGTCTCAAACTGAAGCTTTCTTT.

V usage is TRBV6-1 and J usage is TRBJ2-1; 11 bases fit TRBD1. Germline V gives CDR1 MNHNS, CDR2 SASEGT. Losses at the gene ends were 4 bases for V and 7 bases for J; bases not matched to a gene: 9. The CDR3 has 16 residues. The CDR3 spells CASSGILGQGGNEQFF. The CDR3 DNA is TGTGCCAGCAGTGGGATACTGGGACAGGGGGGGAATGAGCAGTTCTTC.

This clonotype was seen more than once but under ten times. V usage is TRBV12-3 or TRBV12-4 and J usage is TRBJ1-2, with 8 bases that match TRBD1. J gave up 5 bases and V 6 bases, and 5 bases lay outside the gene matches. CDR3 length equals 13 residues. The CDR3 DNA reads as TGTGCCAGCAGCCAGCAGGGGGCGTATGGCTACACCTTC. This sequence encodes CASSQQGAYGYTF.

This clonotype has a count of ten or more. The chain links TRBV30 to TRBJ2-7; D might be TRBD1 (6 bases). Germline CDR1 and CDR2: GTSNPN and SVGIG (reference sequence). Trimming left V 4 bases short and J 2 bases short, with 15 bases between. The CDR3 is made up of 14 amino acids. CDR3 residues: CAWNTQGRTYEQYF. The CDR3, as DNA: TGTGCCTGGAACACCCAGGGGCGGACCTACGAGCAGTACTTC. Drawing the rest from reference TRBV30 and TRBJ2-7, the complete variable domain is SQTIHQWPATLVQPVGSPLSLECTVEGTSNPNLYWYRQAAGRGLQLLFYSVGIGQISSEVPQNLSASRPQDRQFILSSKKLLLSDSGFYLCAWNTQGRTYEQYFGPGTRLTVT.